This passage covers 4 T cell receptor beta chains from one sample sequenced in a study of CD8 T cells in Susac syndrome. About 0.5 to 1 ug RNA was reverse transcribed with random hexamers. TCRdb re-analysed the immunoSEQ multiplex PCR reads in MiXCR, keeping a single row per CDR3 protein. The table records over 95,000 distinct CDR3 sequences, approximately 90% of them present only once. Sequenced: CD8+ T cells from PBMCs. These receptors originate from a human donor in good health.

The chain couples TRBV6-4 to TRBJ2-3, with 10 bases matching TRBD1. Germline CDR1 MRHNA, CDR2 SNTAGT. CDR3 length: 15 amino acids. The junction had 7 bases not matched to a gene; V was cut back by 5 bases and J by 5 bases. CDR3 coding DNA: TGTGCCAGCAGTCCTCAGACAGGGGGCCAAGATACGCAGTATTTT. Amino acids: CASSPQTGGQDTQYF.

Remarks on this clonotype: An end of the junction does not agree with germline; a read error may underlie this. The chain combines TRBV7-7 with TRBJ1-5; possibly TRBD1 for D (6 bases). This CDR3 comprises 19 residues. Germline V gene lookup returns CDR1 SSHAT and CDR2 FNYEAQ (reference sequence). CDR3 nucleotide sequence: TGTGCTAGCAGCTTAGGGGGACGGCCCGAACCTTATAGCAATCAGCCCCAGCATTTT. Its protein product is CASSLGGRPEPYSNQPQHF.

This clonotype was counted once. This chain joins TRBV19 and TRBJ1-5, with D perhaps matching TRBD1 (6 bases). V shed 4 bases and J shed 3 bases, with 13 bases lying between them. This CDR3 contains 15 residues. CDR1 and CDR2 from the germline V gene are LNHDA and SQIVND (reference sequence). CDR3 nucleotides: TGTGCCAGTAGTACGCCGCCAGGGGTCAATCAGCCCCAGCATTTT. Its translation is CASSTPPGVNQPQHF.

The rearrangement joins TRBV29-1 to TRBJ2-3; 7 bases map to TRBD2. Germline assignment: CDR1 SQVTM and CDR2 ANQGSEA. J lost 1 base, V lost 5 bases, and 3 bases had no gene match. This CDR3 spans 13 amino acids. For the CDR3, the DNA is TGCAGCGTTTCACGGGGGGGCACAGATACGCAGTATTTT. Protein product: CSVSRGGTDTQYF.